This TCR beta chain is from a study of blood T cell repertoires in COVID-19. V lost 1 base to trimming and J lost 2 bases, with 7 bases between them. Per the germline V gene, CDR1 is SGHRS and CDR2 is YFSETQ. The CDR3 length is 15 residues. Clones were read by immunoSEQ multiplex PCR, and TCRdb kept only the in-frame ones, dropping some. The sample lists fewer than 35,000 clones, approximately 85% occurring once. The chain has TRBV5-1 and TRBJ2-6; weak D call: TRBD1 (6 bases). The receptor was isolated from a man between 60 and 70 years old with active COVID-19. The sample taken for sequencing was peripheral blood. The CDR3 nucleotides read TGCGCCAGCAGCTTGACAGGGACTGGGGCCAACGTCCTGACTTTC. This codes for CASSLTGTGANVLTF.